The present T cell receptor beta chain was sequenced within a study of cytomegalovirus exposure and HLA in healthy donors (dated by TCRdb to the late 2010s). In terms of the full investigation: According to an earlier analysis of a few hundred of the donors, some 170 million T cells yielded 120 million or so unique TCR beta sequences and around 280 Gb of sequence data. About 310 gigabases of sequencing data and 70 million to 85 million unique TCR sequences were included in an early release covering about 700 HLA-typed donors. Among the approximately 420 genotyped donors, around 81% belonged to the genetic ancestry cluster associated with self-reported Caucasian donors. The aim of the study was to test whether cataloging public T cell receptors could identify signatures of past pathogen exposure. Using immunosequencing, the study profiled T cell repertoires from 550 to 750 subjects and related those repertoires to cytomegalovirus serostatus. Along with the roughly 670-subject first cohort, a separate validation cohort of more than 90 different subjects was used. To predict cytomegalovirus infection status, the study brought together high-throughput TCR immunosequencing, statistical association of individual TCRs with disease status, and machine learning. A later analysis re-examined previously published TCR beta repertoires from around 670 donors and added high-resolution HLA genotyping to investigate patterns of TCR occurrence. Rather than drawing on any new phenotypic data, the later analysis identified candidate immune exposures from TCR beta sequences and the way those sequences occurred across donors. An earlier analysis of fewer than 750 of the donors used high-throughput TCR beta sequencing to judge whether each TCR beta V gene segment behaved as functional or pseudogenic. Donor age, sex, ethnicity and CMV serostatus were compiled together with the repertoire data. Genome-wide SNP genotypes for about three fifths of the roughly 670 donors were used in a later genetic analysis, which treated that subset as a discovery cohort. Every discovery cohort repertoire had been produced on one sequencing platform. HLA typing covered class I and class II loci at four-digit resolution. Typing coverage differed by locus: A, B, C, DRB1 and DQB1 were typed in about 620-640 donors, DQA1 in about 500, DPA1 in 600 to 610, and DPB1 in 400 to 480. Four or five DR-DQ haplotypes were handled as single units for association and clustering, since linkage in the cohort was strong. Across 300 to 400 genotyped donors of the cohort, an average of approximately 200,000 unique TCR beta nucleotide sequences per donor were sequenced, and roughly 20% of those sequences were non-productive.

Library construction relied on the immunoSEQ multiplex PCR assay. For the multiplex PCR, a mixture combining 60 forward primers for TCR Vbeta segments and 13 reverse primers for TCR Jbeta segments was used. The CDR3 region of rearranged TCR beta genes was amplified from genomic DNA with a multiplex PCR assay. On the Illumina HiSeq System, the amplified TCR beta libraries were sequenced as 87-base-pair reads. On the study's bioinformatics: A later analysis counted some 74 million unique TCR beta chains across the 650 to 700 repertoires, and roughly 9.9 million of these chains were shared by at least two donors. To remove PCR and sequencing errors, raw reads were error-corrected and collapsed into unique sequences using a nearest-neighbor algorithm that merged closely related sequences. CDR3 sequences were aligned to IMGT reference sequences to assign V, D and J gene segments. For a sequence to be retained, at least a six-nucleotide match to both a V gene segment and a J gene segment was required. A rearrangement counted as productive if the CDR3 had no stop codons and remained in frame with V and J, and every other rearrangement counted as non-productive. CDR3 was defined by IMGT convention, running from the second conserved V-encoded cysteine to the conserved J-encoded phenylalanine. Sequences without an unambiguous match to a single V gene segment were excluded from the earlier analysis of about 600 of the donors. In an earlier analysis of several hundred of the donors, V segments were called functional above 56.7% productive rearrangements and were called segregating when the between-donor standard deviation exceeded 5%. To diagnose cytomegalovirus status from the catalog of TCR beta chain sequences, a statistical classification framework was built. In a later analysis, V and J genes were assigned by comparing TCR nucleotide sequences against IMGT/GENE-DB human TR gene sequences. Using the TCRdist pipeline, a later analysis assigned CDR3 sequences along with most-parsimonious VDJ recombination scenarios. In a later analysis, each TCR beta chain was defined by its CDR3 amino acid sequence together with its V-gene family, and reads without a unique V-gene family were excluded. As a way to deal with suspected cross-contamination and a sequencing artifact, a later analysis dropped nearly 600 nucleotide sequences that were highly shared and had low generation probability. In a later analysis, a clonal expansion index for each public chain was calculated from normalized within-repertoire ranks of inferred template counts. In a later analysis, generation probabilities were computed with a VDJ recombination model fitted to out-of-frame rearrangements, and the resulting probabilities were checked against IGoR. In a later analysis, TCR-TCR, TCR-HLA and TCR-CMV co-occurrence was scored with hypergeometric tests, and a repertoire-size bias correction was applied to TCR pairs. False discovery rates were estimated in a later analysis by permuting HLA or CMV assignments 20 times. In a later analysis, co-occurring TCRs were grouped using DBSCAN, with TCRdist sequence similarity added in when clustering inside HLA-allele-positive subsets. For co-occurrence clustering, repertoires with fewer than 30,000 or more than 120,000 public chains were excluded, along with a handful of repertoires with anomalous nucleotide sharing. Sourced from immuneACCESS, this table was stored by TCRdb with only in-frame sequences that have V and J called. A share of the clones is absent; for the studies checked, an unresolved V gene accounts for under half, and the remainder has no known explanation. V, J and clone size are those of that table, while D and trimming were read from the DNA. This sample is represented by fewer than 250,000 clones; about 80% of them were singletons. The top ten clones comprise approximately 1.8% of the sample.

Note on this clone: It has no known antigen specificity. It has no much larger one-base neighbor in the sample; base qualities were not kept.

V is clipped by 8 bases and J by 0 bases, and the sequence between their germline boundaries is 16 bases long. CDR1 and CDR2 were assigned from the germline V gene as MNHNS and SASEGT. The CDR3 runs 15 amino acids, cysteine and phenylalanine included. Of all the DNA, just the CDR3 is kept, 45 bases in frame from base 1. The study at large found these results: A total of fewer than 200 TCR beta chains were listed by the study as associated with cytomegalovirus. Across donors, most TCR sequences were observed very rarely, whereas some public TCRs were present in many individuals. Roughly 15 rarely observed V segments, including chromosome 9 orphons, were excluded from the earlier analysis of a few hundred of the donors because counts were too low. At a false discovery rate of 0.05, a later analysis linked around 17,000 TCR beta sequences to specific HLA alleles. For the cohort, immune exposure information was limited to CMV serostatus. Assigning TCR associations to individual alleles was difficult when HLA alleles, especially DR and DQ, strongly co-occurred. In vitro tests confirmed that a few of the cytomegalovirus-associated TCR beta chains recognize cytomegalovirus antigens. Compared with equally common non-associated chains, HLA-associated TCR beta chains in a later analysis were more clonally expanded and had lower generation probabilities. V-gene and J-gene trimming of TCR beta chains was associated with a missense DCLRE1C variant in a later genetic analysis, and the association was replicated in an independent cohort. The cohort was sequenced for TCR beta chains only, and without alpha or paired-chain data the features that could be detected were limited. Because HLA typing was missing for some donors at each locus, association tests included only the typed subset. A further reported finding was that TCR beta sequences accurately predicted the HLA-A and HLA-B alleles for most subjects in the first cohort. It was suggested by the authors that the approach could potentially be generalized to other disease states and immunological phenotypes. Correlated functional status among segregating V segments might reflect linkage disequilibrium, but an unknown experimental factor could not be ruled out. Presence/absence analyses assumed roughly uniform sequencing depth across donors, an assumption that may not hold. The 87-base-pair reads could not distinguish some IMGT-functional V segments, including TRBV6-2 and TRBV6-3, so those segments were excluded. In a later analysis, TCR association rates were found to vary across HLA loci, with the most associated TCRs seen for DRB1 alleles and the fewest for HLA-C alleles. In an earlier analysis of approximately 590 of the donors, most TCR beta V segments were observed in productive rearrangements about 90% or about 30% of the time, broadly matching IMGT annotations. A cluster of highly shared sequence variants was judged likely to be a technical artifact of the sequencing pipeline. Most CMV-associated TCR beta chains appeared to be HLA-restricted in a later analysis, and the HLA associations seemed to be driven largely by CMV exposure. In both the original and validation cohorts, the classifier was reported to diagnose cytomegalovirus status with high specificity and sensitivity. Several of the top co-occurrence clusters appeared to be linked to parvovirus B19, influenza, CMV and Epstein-Barr virus, according to a later analysis. According to a later genetic analysis, donors in an Asian-associated ancestry cluster had fewer N-insertions in productive TCRs than the roughly 700-donor mean.

The cohort consisted of 600 to 750 healthy bone marrow donors. At the time of sampling, all cohort members were nominally healthy, though unrecorded immune exposures were likely present. The donor tested CMV seronegative, placing the donor among the approximately 400 seronegative members of the cohort. Each donor provided a peripheral blood sample, and peripheral blood mononuclear cells were used for TCR beta sequencing. Genomic DNA was extracted from the blood cell samples with the Qiagen DNeasy Blood Extraction Kit. This clonotype was sampled from a male donor in good health and CMV-seronegative. The sequence joins TRBV6-1 to TRBJ1-1, and TRBD1 may be the D gene, going by 5 matching bases. Sequencing was done on a sample of PBMCs. The DNA reads TGTGCCAGCTCTAGGTTGGGGGGATTGAACACTGAAGCTTTCTTT. Translated, it reads CASSRLGGLNTEAFF.